This T cell receptor (beta chain) was documented in a study of T cell repertoires in cytomegalovirus infection. Background on the study: It can be stated that public TCR beta signatures indicated CMV infection as well as a matching HLA type.

On this clonotype: Its antigen is unidentified.

From the reads, TCRdb called clonotypes with MiXCR, one entry per CDR3 protein. Among about 320,000 distinct CDR3 sequences listed, 9% to 9.5% were seen once. The study's findings and limits: Cumulative public TCR beta family frequency identified CMV carriers with the relevant HLA. Predominance within the ex vivo response was attributable to HLA-C-restricted CMV-specific TCR beta clonotypes.

The clonotype originates from a human donor in good health (CMV status not recorded). Some clones in this sample may be carry-over from other donors' samples. Sequencing was carried out using PBMCs.

The CDR3 DNA is TGTGCCATCAGTTTCGACCTTACCACTGAAGCTTTCTTT. It codes for CAISFDLTTEAFF. The chain has TRBV10-3 and TRBJ1-1, with no clear D. V gave up 5 bases and J gave up 4 bases, with 11 bases separating them. Germline CDR1 is ENHRY and CDR2 is SYGVKD. The CDR3 has 13 residues.